This T cell receptor (beta chain) was identified in a study of cytomegalovirus exposure and HLA in healthy donors. The study's findings and limits: Later analysis identified several of the most significant clusters that appeared linked to common viral pathogens.

The PCR made use of 60 Vbeta and 13 Jbeta primers. Method: immunoSEQ multiplex PCR; TCRdb's copy keeps in-frame clones and lacks some. This repertoire shows 150,000 to 200,000 clones, around nine tenths found once; its top ten account for approximately 1.7%. V was cut by 5 bases and J by 0 bases, with 10 bases left in between. Per the germline V gene, CDR1 is GTSNPN and CDR2 is SVGIG (reference sequence). This CDR3 is built from 13 residues. Participants comprised healthy donors of bone marrow. Turning to this clone: Antigen: not known.

This TCR was recovered from a woman aged 18-29 years in good health and CMV-seronegative. The chain links TRBV30 to TRBJ1-2; D remains ambiguous. The specimen was PBMCs. The CDR3 nucleotides are TGTGCCTGGGGTACAGAAGCTAACTATGGCTACACCTTC. This encodes CAWGTEANYGYTF.